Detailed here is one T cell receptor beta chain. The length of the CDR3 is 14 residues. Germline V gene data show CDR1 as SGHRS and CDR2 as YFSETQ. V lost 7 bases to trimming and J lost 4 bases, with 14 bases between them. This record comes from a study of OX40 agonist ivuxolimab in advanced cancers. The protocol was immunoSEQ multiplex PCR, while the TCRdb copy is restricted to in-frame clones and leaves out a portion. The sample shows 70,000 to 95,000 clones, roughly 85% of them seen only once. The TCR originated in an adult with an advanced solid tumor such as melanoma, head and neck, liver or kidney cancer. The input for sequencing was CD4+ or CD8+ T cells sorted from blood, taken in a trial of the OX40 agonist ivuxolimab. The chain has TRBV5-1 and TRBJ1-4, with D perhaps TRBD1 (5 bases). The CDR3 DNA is TGCGCCAGCGGTCGGGGGACGGATAATGAAAAACTGTTTTTT. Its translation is CASGRGTDNEKLFF.